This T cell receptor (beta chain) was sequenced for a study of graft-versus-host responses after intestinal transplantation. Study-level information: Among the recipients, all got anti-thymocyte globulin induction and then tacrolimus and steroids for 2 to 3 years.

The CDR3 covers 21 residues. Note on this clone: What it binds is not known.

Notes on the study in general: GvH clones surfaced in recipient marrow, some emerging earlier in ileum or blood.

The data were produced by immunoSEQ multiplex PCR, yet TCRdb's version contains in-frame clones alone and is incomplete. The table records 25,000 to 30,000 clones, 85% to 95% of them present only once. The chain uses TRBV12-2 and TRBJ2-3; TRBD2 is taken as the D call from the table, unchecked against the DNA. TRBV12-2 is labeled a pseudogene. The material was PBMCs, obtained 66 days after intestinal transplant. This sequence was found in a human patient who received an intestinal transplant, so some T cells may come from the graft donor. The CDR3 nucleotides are TGTGCAAGTCGCTTAAGAGGGAGGGGCTTGACAGAACTTGTGGGCACAGATACGCAGTATTTT. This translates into CASRLRGRGLTELVGTDTQYF.